Listed below are T cell receptor beta chains from one sample, sequenced in a study of PD-1 blockade in classical Hodgkin lymphoma. Using immunoSEQ multiplex PCR, the repertoire was profiled, and TCRdb retains in-frame clones only, with some absent. In the table there are about 21,000 clones, around nine tenths of which are singletons. Sequencing was performed on CD8+ T cells from blood. The receptors were gathered from a human donor with classical Hodgkin lymphoma. The conserved cysteine and the conserved F or W are not part of the CDR3 here.

v_call,j_call,cdr3_aa
TRBV6-1,TRBJ2-3,ASSEGTGGHTDTQY
TRBV6-1,TRBJ2-3,ASSERRGGTSGGSTDTQY
TRBV14,TRBJ2-5,ASSQDGDRAREY
TRBV5-1,TRBJ1-2,ASSEGRGKEGYT
TRBV27,TRBJ1-1,ASSLGAGLNTEAF
TRBV7-6,TRBJ2-3,ASSAGGAGGTDTQY
TRBV6-6,TRBJ1-2,ASTIGGISYGYT
TRBV9,TRBJ1-6,ASSTLTGSGSPLH
TRBV4-1,TRBJ2-2,ASSQVTGGRGGELF
TRBV15,TRBJ1-4,ATSRDPVRVANEKLF
TRBV28,TRBJ1-4,ASSSLDRGRANEKLF
TRBV9,TRBJ1-2,ASSARTGANYGYT
TRBV6-4,TRBJ2-7,ASVTYVTSGGGPLLYEQY
TRBV5-5,TRBJ2-7,ASSPVDRVPYEQY
TRBV28,TRBJ1-1,ASRKADKFEAF
TRBV21-1,TRBJ2-3,ASRRLDRDLCTDTQY
TRBV1,TRBJ1-2,TSRMRCLRKTYGYT
TRBV4-1,TRBJ2-7,ASSLRLEDYEQY
TRBV5-6,TRBJ1-1,ASSLDSLRNTEAF
TRBV1,TRBJ1-2,TSSQGAQAEGYT
TRBV7-9,TRBJ1-2,ASSLDWATNYGYT
TRBV30,TRBJ1-2,AWSVPDLYGYT